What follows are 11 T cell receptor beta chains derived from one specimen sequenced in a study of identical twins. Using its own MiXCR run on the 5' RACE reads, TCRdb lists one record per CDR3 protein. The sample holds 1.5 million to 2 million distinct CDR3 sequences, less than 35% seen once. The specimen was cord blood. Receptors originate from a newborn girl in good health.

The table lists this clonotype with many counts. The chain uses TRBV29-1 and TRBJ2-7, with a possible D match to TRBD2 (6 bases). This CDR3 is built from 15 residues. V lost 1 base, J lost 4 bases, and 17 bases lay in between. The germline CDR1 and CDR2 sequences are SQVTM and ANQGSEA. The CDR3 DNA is TGCAGCGTTGAAGGGGCCCGGGACTCTCAATACGAGCAGTACTTC. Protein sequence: CSVEGARDSQYEQYF.

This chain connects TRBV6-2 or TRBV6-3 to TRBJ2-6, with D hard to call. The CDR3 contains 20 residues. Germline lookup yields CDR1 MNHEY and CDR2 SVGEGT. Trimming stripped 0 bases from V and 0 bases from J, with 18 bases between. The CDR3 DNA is TGTGCCAGCAGTTACTCGATCCGGGTCAGGTCTCTCTCTGGGGCCAACGTCCTGACTTTC. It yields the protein CASSYSIRVRSLSGANVLTF.

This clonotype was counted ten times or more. The CDR3 loop reads CASSYAGTYEQYF. The CDR3 DNA reads TGTGCCAGCAGTTACGCAGGGACCTACGAGCAGTACTTC. This sequence joins TRBV6-5 and TRBJ2-7; D might be TRBD1 (5 bases). From germline, CDR1 is MNHEY and CDR2 SVGAGI. V was shortened by 2 bases and J by 2 bases, with 7 bases between the two germline ends. This CDR3 is built from 13 residues.

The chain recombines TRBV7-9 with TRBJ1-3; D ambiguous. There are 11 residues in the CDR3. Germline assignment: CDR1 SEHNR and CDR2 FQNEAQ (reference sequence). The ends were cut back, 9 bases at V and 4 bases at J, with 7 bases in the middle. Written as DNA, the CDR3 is TGTGCCAGTGTAGAGGGAAACACCATATATTTT. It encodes CASVEGNTIYF.

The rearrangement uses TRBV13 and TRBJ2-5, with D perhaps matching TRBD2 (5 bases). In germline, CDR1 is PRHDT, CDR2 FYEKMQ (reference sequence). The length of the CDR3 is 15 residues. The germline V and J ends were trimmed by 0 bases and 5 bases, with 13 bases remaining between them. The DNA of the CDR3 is TGTGCCAGCAGCTTAGGGGGGAGTATGGAGGAGACCCAGTACTTC. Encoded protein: CASSLGGSMEETQYF.

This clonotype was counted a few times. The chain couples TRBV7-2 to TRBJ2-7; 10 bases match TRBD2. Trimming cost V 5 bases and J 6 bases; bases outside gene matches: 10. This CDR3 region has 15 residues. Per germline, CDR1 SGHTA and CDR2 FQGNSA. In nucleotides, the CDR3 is TGTGCCAGCAGCCTACAGCGGGGGGGCCTTAGCGAGCAGTACTTC. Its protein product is CASSLQRGGLSEQYF. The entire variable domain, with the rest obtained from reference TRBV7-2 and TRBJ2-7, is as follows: GAGVSQSPSNKVTEKGKDVELRCDPISGHTALYWYRQSLGQGLEFLIYFQGNSAPDKSGLPSDRFSAERTGGSVSTLTIQRTQQEDSAVYLCASSLQRGGLSEQYFGPGTRLTVT.

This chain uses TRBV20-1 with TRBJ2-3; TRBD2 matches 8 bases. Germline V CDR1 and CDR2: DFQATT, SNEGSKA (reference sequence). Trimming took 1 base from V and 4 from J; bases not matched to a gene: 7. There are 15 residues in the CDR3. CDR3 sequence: CSARGERGWADTQYF. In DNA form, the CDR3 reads TGCAGTGCTAGAGGGGAGCGGGGGTGGGCAGATACGCAGTATTTT.

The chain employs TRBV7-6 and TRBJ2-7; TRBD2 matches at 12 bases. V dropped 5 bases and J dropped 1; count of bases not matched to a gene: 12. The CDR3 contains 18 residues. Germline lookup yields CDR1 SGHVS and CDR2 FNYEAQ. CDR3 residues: CASSPAGLAGSDSYEQYF. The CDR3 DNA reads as TGTGCCAGCAGCCCAGCGGGACTAGCGGGTTCTGATTCCTACGAGCAGTACTTC.

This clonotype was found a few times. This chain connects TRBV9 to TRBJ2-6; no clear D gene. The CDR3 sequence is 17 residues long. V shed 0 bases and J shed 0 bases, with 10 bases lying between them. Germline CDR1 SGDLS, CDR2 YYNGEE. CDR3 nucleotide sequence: TGTGCCAGCAGCGTAGCTCTTAGGGACTCTGGGGCCAACGTCCTGACTTTC. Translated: CASSVALRDSGANVLTF.

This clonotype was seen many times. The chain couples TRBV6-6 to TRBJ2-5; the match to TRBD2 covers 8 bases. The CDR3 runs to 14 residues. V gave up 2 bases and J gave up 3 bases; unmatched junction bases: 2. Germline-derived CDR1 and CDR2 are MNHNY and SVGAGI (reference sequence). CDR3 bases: TGTGCCAGCAGTTACGACGGGGGGGAAGAGACCCAGTACTTC. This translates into CASSYDGGEETQYF.

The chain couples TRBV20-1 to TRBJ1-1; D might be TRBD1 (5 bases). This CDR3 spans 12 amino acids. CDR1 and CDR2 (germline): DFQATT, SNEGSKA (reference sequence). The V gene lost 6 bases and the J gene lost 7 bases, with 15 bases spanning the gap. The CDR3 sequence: CSAPRDSREAFF. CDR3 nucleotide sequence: TGCAGTGCCCCCCGGGACTCTCGTGAAGCTTTCTTT.